This T cell receptor beta chain comes out of a study of Tregs in tolerant kidney transplant recipients (dated by TCRdb to the late 2010s). Some background on the complete study: The transplants used related donors along with nonmyeloablative bone marrow transplantation, and in the human trials mixed chimerism was transient. Before combined kidney and bone marrow transplantation, this study identified donor-specific regulatory T cells using TCRbeta sequencing and then followed those same cells after transplant.

The sample's time point label is to be understood as: blood sample drawn before combined kidney and bone marrow transplant. Unstimulated Tregs (CD4+CD25+CD127-), CD4+ non-Tregs (CD4+CD25-), CD4 and CD8 cells were FACS-sorted from thawed PBMCs. The patients were several recipients of combined kidney and bone marrow transplants from the ITN036ST trial, and samples were available only for these trial subjects. Healthy control blood was processed by Ficoll density gradient to PBMCs and cryopreserved; patient PBMCs were collected before and after transplant. Study-wide findings and limitations: The most biologically relevant and donor-specific TCRbeta repertoire appeared to be identified by expanding Tregs with activated donor B cells. In tolerant patients, donor-specific Tregs expanded more than Tregs overall, which suggests antigen-driven rather than nonspecific expansion. For some patients the PCR primers changed over time, which made it impossible to compare the samples from those patients at the nucleotide level. The study was limited by small patient numbers, and the findings need validation in larger populations and under other immunosuppression protocols. Biological reproducibility was not directly assessed, although technical replication error appeared to be minimal.

For TCRbeta CDR3 sequencing, genomic DNA from the sorted cells was extracted using the QIAGEN DNeasy Blood and Tissue Kit. High-throughput TCRbeta CDR3 sequencing, which included PCR amplification with bias correction and internal controls, was done commercially through immunoSEQ. Turning to the authors' computational methods: Unique productive TCRbeta sequences were defined by CDR3 nucleotide sequence where primers matched, otherwise by CDR3 amino acid sequence with Vbeta and Jbeta genes. To correct for sorting error, sequences found in more than one sorted population at a frequency ratio of 2:1 or less were discarded, and the remaining shared sequences were assigned to the population with the higher frequency. A sequence counted as donor-reactive if, in CFSE-low cells, the sequence had a frequency of at least 0.01% and was expanded at least 5-fold compared with unstimulated cells. Jensen-Shannon divergence, calculated on the top 100 TCRbeta sequences ranked by frequency, was used to quantify repertoire divergence. For samples with multiple sequencing runs, sorting error was corrected separately for each run before the runs were pooled. TCRdb's version of the immuneACCESS table is confined to in-frame rearrangements and falls short of the full clone set. An unresolved V gene accounts for under half of the shortfall where checked; the remainder is of unknown origin. That table furnishes V, J and clone size, whereas the DNA furnished D and trimming. This sample is represented by approximately 67,000 clones; 80% to 95% of them were singletons. The ten largest clones add up to roughly 11% of the sample.

In regard to this clone: The target of this receptor is not known. Per-base qualities were not stored, and no clone one base away is much larger.

The CDR3 holds 13 amino acids from the cysteine to the phenylalanine. CDR3 DNA is the only sequence kept; it has 39 bases, read in frame from the first base. Looking up the germline V gene (reference sequence) yields CDR1 GTSNPN and CDR2 SVGIG. A distance of 13 bases separates the germline ends of V and J, which lose 3 bases and 8 bases respectively. The source of this sequence is a human donor who received a combined kidney and bone marrow transplant. The sequencing here drew on CD8+ T cells from blood, taken before the transplant. The rearranged segments are TRBV30 and TRBJ2-2; the D gene is possibly TRBD2, with 6 bases matching. Here is the DNA: TGTGCCTGGAGGACGGAGGGGCCTGGGGAGCTGTTTTTT. It codes for CAWRTEGPGELFF.